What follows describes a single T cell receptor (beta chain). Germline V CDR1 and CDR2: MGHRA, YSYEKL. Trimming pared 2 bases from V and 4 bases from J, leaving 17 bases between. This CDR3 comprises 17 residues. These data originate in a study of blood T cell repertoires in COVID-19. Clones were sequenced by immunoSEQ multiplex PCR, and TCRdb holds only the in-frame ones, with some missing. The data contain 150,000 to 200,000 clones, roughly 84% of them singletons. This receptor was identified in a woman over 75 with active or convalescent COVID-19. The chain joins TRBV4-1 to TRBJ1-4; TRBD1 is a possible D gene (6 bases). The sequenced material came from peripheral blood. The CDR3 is CASSQTLPARGNEKLFF. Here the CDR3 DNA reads TGCGCCAGCAGCCAAACGTTACCGGCCAGGGGTAATGAAAAACTGTTTTTT.